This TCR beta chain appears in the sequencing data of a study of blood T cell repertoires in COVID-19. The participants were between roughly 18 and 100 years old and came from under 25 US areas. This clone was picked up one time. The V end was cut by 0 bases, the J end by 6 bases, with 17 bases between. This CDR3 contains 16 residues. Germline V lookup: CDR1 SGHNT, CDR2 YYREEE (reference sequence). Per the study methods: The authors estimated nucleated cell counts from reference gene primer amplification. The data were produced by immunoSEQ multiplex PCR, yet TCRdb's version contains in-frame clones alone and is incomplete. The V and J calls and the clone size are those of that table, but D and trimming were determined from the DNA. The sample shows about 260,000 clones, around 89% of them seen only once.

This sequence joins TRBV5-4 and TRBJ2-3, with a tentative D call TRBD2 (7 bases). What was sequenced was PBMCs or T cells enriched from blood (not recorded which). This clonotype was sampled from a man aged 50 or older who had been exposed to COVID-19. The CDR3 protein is CASSLGGGGPSDTQYF. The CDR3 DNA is TGTGCCAGCAGCTTGGGGGGCGGGGGCCCTTCGGATACGCAGTATTTT.